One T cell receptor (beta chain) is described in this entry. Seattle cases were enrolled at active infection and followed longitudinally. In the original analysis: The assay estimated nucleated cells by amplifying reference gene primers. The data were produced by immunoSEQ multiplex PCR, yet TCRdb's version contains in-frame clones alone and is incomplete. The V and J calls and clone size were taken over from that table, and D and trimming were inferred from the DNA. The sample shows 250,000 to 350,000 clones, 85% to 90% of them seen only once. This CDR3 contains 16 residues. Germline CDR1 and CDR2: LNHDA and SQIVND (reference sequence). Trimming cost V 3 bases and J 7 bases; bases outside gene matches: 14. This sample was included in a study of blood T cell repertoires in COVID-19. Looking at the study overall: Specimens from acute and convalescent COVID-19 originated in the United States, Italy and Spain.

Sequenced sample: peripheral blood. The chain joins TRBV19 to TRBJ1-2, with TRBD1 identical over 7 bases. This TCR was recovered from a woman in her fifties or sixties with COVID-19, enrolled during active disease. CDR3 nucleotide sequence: TGTGCCAGTAGTATCGCTACAGGGGCCTATAGTGGTGGCTACACCTTC. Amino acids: CASSIATGAYSGGYTF.